This T cell receptor (beta chain) was sequenced for a study of T cell responses to AZD1222 COVID-19 vaccine. In the case of this clone: Its antigen is undetermined.

Points from the study as a whole: Recipients of AZD1222 seropositive at baseline numbered only 5 to 7. Females outnumbered males among donors, who were mostly white British; clonal diversity was possibly underestimated.

Clones were sequenced by immunoSEQ multiplex PCR, and TCRdb holds only the in-frame ones, with some missing. In the table there are roughly 150,000 clones, about 92% of which are singletons. V was cut by 5 bases and J by 5 bases, with 21 bases left in between. This CDR3 is built from 16 residues. Germline CDR1 ENHRY, CDR2 SYGVKD. The TCR comes from an adult who received the AZD1222 COVID-19 vaccine. The V and J genes are TRBV10-3 and TRBJ2-5, with a weak D call TRBD2 (5 bases). This specimen was peripheral blood, taken 28 days after the second AZD1222 dose. The DNA of the CDR3 is TGTGCCATCAGTCGAAATCAGGCTTCCACGGGGGAGACCCAGTACTTC. Its translation is CAISRNQASTGETQYF.